Shown below are 27 T cell receptor beta chains from a single sample sequenced in a study of cytomegalovirus exposure and HLA in healthy donors (dated by TCRdb to about 2017). Library preparation used the immunoSEQ multiplex PCR assay. For the multiplex PCR, a mixture combining 60 forward primers for TCR Vbeta segments and 13 reverse primers for TCR Jbeta segments was used. This immuneACCESS table, as held by TCRdb, lists in-frame sequences with V and J called but not all clones. Of the missing ones, under half trace to an unresolved V gene in checked studies; the others have no known cause. The sample table records 110,000 to 150,000 clones; about four fifths of these occur just once. The ten largest clones capture 2% to 2.5% of the sample. Source material: PBMCs. The receptors derive from a man aged 25-45 years in good health and CMV-seronegative.

This clone has at least ten counts. The chain joins TRBV6-1 to TRBJ1-4; D is possibly TRBD1 (6 bases). Trimming took 6 bases from V and 7 from J, leaving 9 bases between them. In germline, CDR1 is MNHNS, CDR2 SASEGT. The CDR3 runs 12 residues. The CDR3 sequence is CASSRGGEKLFF. For the CDR3, the DNA is TGTGCCAGCAGCAGGGGTGGTGAAAAACTGTTTTTT.

This chain connects TRBV7-6 to TRBJ1-1; D ambiguous. The germline CDR1 and CDR2 sequences are SGHVS and FNYEAQ. The ends were cut back, 1 base at V and 0 bases at J, with 18 bases in the middle. CDR3 length: 18 residues. The CDR3 region is CASSLVGGRRGMNTEAFF. CDR3 nucleotides: TGTGCCAGCAGCTTAGTCGGCGGGCGGCGAGGGATGAACACTGAAGCTTTCTTT.

V gene TRBV19 combines with J gene TRBJ2-7; TRBD1 matches 9 bases. The length of the CDR3 is 16 residues. CDR1 LNHDA and CDR2 SQIVND come from the germline V gene (reference sequence). J was trimmed by 2 bases and V by 3 bases; bases with no gene match: 8. This CDR3 is CASSIEGTGYPYEQYF. CDR3 nucleotide sequence: TGTGCCAGTAGTATCGAGGGGACAGGGTATCCCTACGAGCAGTACTTC. Filled out from reference TRBV19 and TRBJ2-7, the complete variable domain reads DGGITQSPKYLFRKEGQNVTLSCEQNLNHDAMYWYRQDPGQGLRLIYYSQIVNDFQKGDIAEGYSVSREKKESFPLTVTSAQKNPTAFYLCASSIEGTGYPYEQYFGPGTRLTVT.

The rearrangement links TRBV27 to TRBJ2-3, with TRBD1 matching 7 bases. The CDR3 runs 15 residues. Germline assignment: CDR1 MNHEY and CDR2 SMNVEV (reference sequence). The J segment lost 5 bases and the V segment lost 5 bases, leaving 10 bases of the junction unmatched. The CDR3 nucleotides are TGTGCCAGCAGTCTGTGGGGCCCAGGGGGAGATACGCAGTATTTT. This sequence encodes CASSLWGPGGDTQYF.

This clone was counted between two and nine times. The V call is TRBV5-6, the J call TRBJ2-5, with 14 nucleotides matching TRBD2. V was pared by 3 bases and J by 7 bases, with 8 bases of the junction left unmatched. The CDR3 has 16 amino acids. Germline values: CDR1 SGHDT, CDR2 YYEEEE. The CDR3 DNA follows: TGTGCCAGCAGCTGGGGACTAGCGGGGGAAGGGGGGACCCAGTACTTC. Translated, it gives CASSWGLAGEGGTQYF.

The chain links TRBV18 to TRBJ2-1, with 14 bases matching TRBD2. V lost 2 bases, J lost 7 bases, and 7 bases stayed unmatched. CDR3 length: 17 residues. CDR1 is KGHSH, CDR2 LQKENI, per germline. CDR3: CASSPGLAGGVVNEQFF. CDR3 DNA sequence: TGTGCCAGCTCACCAGGACTAGCGGGAGGTGTGGTGAATGAGCAGTTCTTC.

This chain connects TRBV5-1 to TRBJ2-7; 8 bases are shared with TRBD2. There are 17 residues in the CDR3. Germline lookup yields CDR1 SGHRS and CDR2 YFSETQ. The V gene end was trimmed by 0 bases and the J gene end by 0 bases; junction bases not matched to a gene: 8. For the CDR3, the DNA is TGCGCCAGCAGCTTGGTGGCTAGCGGGCTGAGCTCCTACGAGCAGTACTTC. It specifies CASSLVASGLSSYEQYF.

The gene calls are TRBV5-6 and TRBJ2-7; no clear D gene. Trimming shortened V by 1 base and J by 3 bases, and 8 bases separated the two germline ends. Germline assignment: CDR1 SGHDT and CDR2 YYEEEE. CDR3 length equals 13 residues. CDR3 coding DNA: TGTGCCAGCAGCTTGACAGCTAACTACGAGCAGTACTTC. Translating gives CASSLTANYEQYF.

This clone has more than one count but fewer than ten. The chain links TRBV6-4 to TRBJ1-1; TRBD1 is a possible D gene (5 bases). V gave up 6 bases and J gave up 1 base, with 12 bases separating them. CDR1 is MRHNA and CDR2 is SNTAGT in the germline V gene. The CDR3 is made up of 14 amino acids. Here the CDR3 DNA reads TGTGCCAGCAGGAGCTCACAGGCGAACACTGAAGCTTTCTTT. Translating gives CASRSSQANTEAFF.

This chain uses TRBV27 with TRBJ2-1, with TRBD2 matching over 14 bases. With V trimmed by 3 bases and J by 7 bases, 2 bases remained unmatched. This CDR3 contains 15 residues. Germline values: CDR1 MNHEY, CDR2 SMNVEV (reference sequence). CDR3 amino acids: CASSLRLAGGNEQFF. For the CDR3, the DNA is TGTGCCAGCAGTTTGCGACTAGCGGGAGGGAATGAGCAGTTCTTC.

CDR3 residues: CASSQAYGLFNEQYF. The CDR3 region has the DNA TGCGCCAGCAGCCAAGCGTATGGCTTGTTCAACGAGCAGTACTTC. This rearrangement joins TRBV4-1 to TRBJ2-7; D unclear. The V gene lost 1 base and the J gene lost 5 bases, with 15 bases spanning the gap. The CDR3 sequence is 15 residues long. The germline V gene has CDR1 MGHRA and CDR2 YSYEKL.

The chain carries TRBV5-1 and TRBJ1-4, with 9 bases identical to TRBD1. Losses at the gene ends were 4 bases for V and 1 base for J; bases not matched to a gene: 8. The CDR3 has 17 residues. Germline CDR1 and CDR2: SGHRS and YFSETQ. Written as DNA, the CDR3 is TGCGCCAGCAGCGCAACCCCGGGACAGGGAACTAATGAAAAACTGTTTTTT. Protein: CASSATPGQGTNEKLFF.

The V call is TRBV28, the J call TRBJ1-5; tentative D call: TRBD1 (5 bases). Germline loops: CDR1 MDHEN, CDR2 SYDVKM. V dropped 5 bases and J dropped 4 bases, with 18 bases sitting between them. The CDR3 totals 16 residues. This CDR3 reads CASSLLDTLVNQPQHF. The CDR3 bases are TGTGCCAGCAGTCTATTGGACACCCTTGTGAATCAGCCCCAGCATTTT.

This chain links TRBV9 with TRBJ2-7; the match to TRBD2 covers 7 bases. The germline gives CDR1 SGDLS, CDR2 YYNGEE. The ends lost 0 bases at V and 0 bases at J; junction bases unmatched: 3. This CDR3 is built from 15 residues. The CDR3 sequence is CASSVGLADSYEQYF. Written as DNA, the CDR3 is TGTGCCAGCAGCGTAGGGCTAGCGGACTCCTACGAGCAGTACTTC.

This chain uses TRBV9 with TRBJ1-1; weak D call: TRBD1 (5 bases). The CDR3 runs to 15 residues. From germline, CDR1 is SGDLS and CDR2 YYNGEE. V lost 2 bases and J lost 4, with 15 bases in between. DNA for the CDR3: TGTGCCAGCAGCGTTGACTCACAGGAAGGCACTGAAGCTTTCTTT. Encoded protein: CASSVDSQEGTEAFF.

This chain connects TRBV18 to TRBJ2-3, with D unclear. Deletions cut 3 bases from V and 4 bases from J, with 11 bases between. CDR1 KGHSH and CDR2 LQKENI come from the germline V gene. The CDR3 sequence is 14 residues long. Here the CDR3 reads CASSPSLGADTQYF. The CDR3 DNA follows: TGTGCCAGCTCACCCTCGTTGGGCGCAGATACGCAGTATTTT.

This clone was seen only once. The chain uses TRBV7-9 and TRBJ2-1; D is unclear. Trimming took 1 base from V and 2 from J, leaving 9 bases between them. CDR3 length: 15 residues. CDR1 SEHNR and CDR2 FQNEAQ come from the germline V gene (reference sequence). For the CDR3, the DNA is TGTGCCAGCAGCTTAGTTGCGTTGACCTACAATGAGCAGTTCTTC. Translating gives CASSLVALTYNEQFF.

The chain carries TRBV19 and TRBJ1-1, with D maybe TRBD1 (6 bases). The germline CDR1 and CDR2 sequences are LNHDA and SQIVND (reference sequence). The CDR3 covers 14 residues. V lost 3 bases and J 1 base, leaving 9 bases between the germline ends. The chain's CDR3 is CASSIAGANTEAFF. The CDR3 bases are TGTGCCAGTAGTATCGCAGGGGCGAACACTGAAGCTTTCTTT. The entire variable domain, with the rest obtained from reference TRBV19 and TRBJ1-1, is as follows: DGGITQSPKYLFRKEGQNVTLSCEQNLNHDAMYWYRQDPGQGLRLIYYSQIVNDFQKGDIAEGYSVSREKKESFPLTVTSAQKNPTAFYLCASSIAGANTEAFFGQGTRLTVV.

This chain uses TRBV19 with TRBJ2-7, with 7 nucleotides matching TRBD1. The CDR3 is made up of 13 amino acids. Germline V gives CDR1 LNHDA, CDR2 SQIVND (reference sequence). Unmatched junction bases numbered 8, after V lost 10 bases and J lost 2 bases. The CDR3 loop reads CATSPGQPYEQYF. The CDR3 DNA is TGTGCCACCTCTCCGGGACAGCCCTACGAGCAGTACTTC.

The count of this clone is one. This chain links TRBV5-6 with TRBJ2-5; TRBD2 matches 12 bases. CDR1 SGHDT and CDR2 YYEEEE come from the germline V gene. The CDR3 has 18 residues. After removal of 2 bases from V and 0 bases from J, the junction contained 8 bases not matched to a gene. As DNA, the CDR3 is TGTGCCAGCAGCTTTCGGCCTAGCGGGGGGGCCTACCAAGAGACCCAGTACTTC. Translated, it gives CASSFRPSGGAYQETQYF.

The chain has TRBV10-3 and TRBJ2-5; no clear D gene. The germline V gene encodes CDR1 ENHRY and CDR2 SYGVKD. V was shortened by 2 bases and J by 4 bases, with 11 bases between the two germline ends. This CDR3 is built from 14 residues. CDR3 sequence: CAISEPRLAETQYF. In DNA form, the CDR3 reads TGTGCCATCAGTGAGCCCCGGTTAGCAGAGACCCAGTACTTC.

The chain employs TRBV27 and TRBJ2-7, with TRBD1 matching over 8 bases. V gave up 5 bases and J gave up 3 bases; unmatched junction bases: 6. This CDR3 region has 14 residues. Germline values: CDR1 MNHEY, CDR2 SMNVEV (reference sequence). CDR3 in amino acids: CASSPAGGNYEQYF. DNA of the CDR3: TGTGCCAGCAGTCCCGCAGGGGGCAACTACGAGCAGTACTTC.

The chain couples TRBV2 to TRBJ1-5, with TRBD1 matching 7 bases. In germline, CDR1 is SNHLY, CDR2 FYNNEI. The CDR3 has 13 amino acids. Germline trimming cut 6 bases from V and 6 bases from J; bases unmatched to any gene: 5. DNA of the CDR3: TGTGCCAGCAGGGTGACAGGGCTTCAGCCCCAGCATTTT. This encodes CASRVTGLQPQHF.

The chain combines TRBV2 with TRBJ1-1, with 9 bases that match TRBD1. V lost 5 bases to trimming and J lost 8 bases; unmatched junction nucleotides: 3. Germline CDR1 SNHLY, CDR2 FYNNEI. This CDR3 has 12 residues. CDR3 DNA sequence: TGTGCCAGCAGTCTCACAGGGGGCGAAGCTTTCTTT. This codes for CASSLTGGEAFF.

Notes on this clone: Other DNA variants within this sample encode the same CDR3. The J gene is TRBJ1-5, the V gene TRBV2; possible D gene TRBD1, 5 bases. CDR3 length: 14 amino acids. Germline V gene lookup returns CDR1 SNHLY and CDR2 FYNNEI. Trimming took 2 bases from V and 2 from J, leaving 7 bases between them. The CDR3 bases are TGTGCCAGCAGTGAATCGGGGGGCAATCAGCCCCAGCATTTT. Amino acid sequence: CASSESGGNQPQHF.

The chain couples TRBV4-1 to TRBJ2-5, with D possibly TRBD1 on 6 matching bases. Per the germline V gene, CDR1 is MGHRA and CDR2 is YSYEKL. Trimming pared 3 bases from V and 5 bases from J, leaving 19 bases between. The CDR3 covers 16 residues. CDR3: CASSQRPTGFEETQYF. The CDR3 nucleotides read TGCGCCAGCAGCCAGAGACCAACAGGGTTCGAGGAGACCCAGTACTTC.

The chain joins TRBV25-1 to TRBJ2-1; 7 nucleotides line up with TRBD2. This CDR3 is 15 amino acids long. J lost 0 bases, V lost 6 bases, and 5 bases had no gene match. CDR1 is MGHDK, CDR2 SYGVNS, per germline. The CDR3 DNA reads TGTGCCAGCAGCAGTGGGACTATCTCCTACAATGAGCAGTTCTTC. Protein sequence: CASSSGTISYNEQFF.